The entry that follows covers one TCR beta chain sequence. The sample is drawn from a study of blood T cell repertoires in COVID-19. The assay was immunoSEQ multiplex PCR, and TCRdb's table has in-frame clones only and misses some. The sample lists roughly 100,000 clones; over 85% were seen once. V lost 0 bases to trimming and J lost 1 base; unmatched junction nucleotides: 4. CDR3 length equals 16 residues. The V and J genes are TRBV23-1 and TRBJ2-3; 7 positions match TRBD2. TRBV23-1 falls under the ORF class, with uncertain function. Sequencing was done on a sample of peripheral blood. The TCR was taken from a woman older than 75 in a cohort sampled during active COVID-19. The CDR3 loop reads CASSQSASGCTDTQYF. The DNA for the CDR3 is TGCGCCAGCAGTCAATCGGCTAGCGGCTGCACAGATACGCAGTATTTT.